This T cell receptor beta chain was sequenced during a study of tumor-infiltrating lymphocytes in primary liver carcinoma. Across the study: Recorded tumor stage was T1-T3 N0M0, with diameters of about 4 to 10 cm.

Unsorted bulk tissue of about 20-31 mg yielded co-extracted RNA and DNA. A note on this clonotype: Its antigen remains unknown. Sequence at one end of the junction differs from germline and may be a read error.

General study points: Tumor region pairs shared more overlap than did tumor-adjacent and tumor-blood pairs.

The input was 450 to 550 ng total RNA; TCR beta cDNA was made from it with a constant-region primer. Investigators got TCR beta libraries out of three nested multiplex PCR rounds, done with slightly modified ARM-PCR. TCRdb re-analysed the multiplex PCR reads in MiXCR, keeping a single row per CDR3 protein. The table records almost 55,000 distinct CDR3 sequences, around 79% of them present only once. The specimen was liver tumor tissue from sampling region 2. As to subset: tumor region T2, inferior pole. This TCR was sampled from a man aged 40-50 years with primary liver carcinoma and hepatitis B virus infection.

As DNA, the CDR3 is TGTGCTAGCAAAGAAGGCCTGAACAATCAGCCCCCGCATTTT. The encoded protein is CASKEGLNNQPPHF. The chain links TRBV6-1 to TRBJ1-5; D is unclear. Germline values: CDR1 MNHNS, CDR2 SASEGT. The CDR3 loop spans 14 amino acids.